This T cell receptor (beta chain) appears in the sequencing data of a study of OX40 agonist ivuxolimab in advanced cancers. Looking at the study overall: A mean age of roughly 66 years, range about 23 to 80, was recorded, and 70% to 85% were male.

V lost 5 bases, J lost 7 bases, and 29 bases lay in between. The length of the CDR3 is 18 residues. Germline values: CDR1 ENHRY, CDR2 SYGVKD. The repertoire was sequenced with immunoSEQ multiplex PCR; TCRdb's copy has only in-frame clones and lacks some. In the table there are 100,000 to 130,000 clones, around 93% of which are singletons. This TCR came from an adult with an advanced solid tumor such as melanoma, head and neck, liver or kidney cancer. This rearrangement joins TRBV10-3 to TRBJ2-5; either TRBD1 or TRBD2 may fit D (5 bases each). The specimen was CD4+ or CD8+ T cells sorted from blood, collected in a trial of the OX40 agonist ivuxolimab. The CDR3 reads CAISSESPREGLGATQYF. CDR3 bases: TGTGCCATCAGTTCCGAGAGCCCGCGAGAGGGCCTCGGGGCGACCCAGTACTTC.